This T cell receptor beta chain was recorded in a study of CD8+CD57+ T cells in acquired aplastic anemia. Whole-study context: Yields of DNA that came from sorted CD4+ and CD8+ cells averaged about 3 ug. General study findings and limits: Controls and patients did not differ significantly in CD8+ Simpson's diversity. The same twenty-nine CD8+ CDR3 sequences occurred in patients and in controls.

Note on this clonotype: Its antigen remains unidentified.

The template for TCR beta VDJ and CDR3 sequence profiling was genomic DNA. TCRdb called the reads again in MiXCR, with one record for every CDR3 protein. The sample lists about 180,000 distinct CDR3 sequences; 40% to 50% were seen once. The material sequenced was sorted CD4+, CD8+, or CD8+CD57+ T cells (not recorded which) from PBMCs. This clonotype originated in a human donor in good health.

CDR3 sequence (DNA): TGTGCCAGCACCGGGACTAGCACTAGAGGCTACGAGCAGTACTTC. This encodes CASTGTSTRGYEQYF. This chain links TRBV2 with TRBJ2-7, with TRBD2 matching over 9 bases. The CDR3 sequence is 15 residues long. In germline, CDR1 is SNHLY, CDR2 FYNNEI. The junction had 10 bases not matched to a gene; V was cut back by 7 bases and J by 3 bases. Filled out from reference TRBV2 and TRBJ2-7, the complete variable domain reads EPEVTQTPSHQVTQMGQEVILRCVPISNHLYFYWYRQILGQKVEFLVSFYNNEISEKSEIFDDQFSVERPDGSNFTLKIRSTKLEDSAMYFCASTGTSTRGYEQYFGPGTRLTVT.